Presented here are 14 T cell receptor beta chains from one specimen sequenced in a study of shared clonotypes between healthy human individuals. The repertoire was sequenced with immunoSEQ multiplex PCR; TCRdb's copy has only in-frame clones and lacks some. There are roughly 680,000 clones in the sample; 55% to 80% occur only once, and over 1.5% lies in the top ten. Source material: memory CD4+ T cells sorted from blood. Documented subset: CD45RA-negative fraction. These receptors originate from a woman between 25 and 40 years old in good health.

The chain links TRBV30 to TRBJ1-2; a possible D gene is TRBD1 (6 bases). V lost 0 bases and J 4 bases, leaving 15 bases between the germline ends. CDR1 is GTSNPN, CDR2 SVGIG, per germline (reference sequence). There are 15 residues in the CDR3. CDR3 nucleotides: TGTGCCTGGAGTGTTAACATAGGACAGTTCTATGGCTACACCTTC. Translating gives CAWSVNIGQFYGYTF.

This sequence joins TRBV28 and TRBJ2-7; 12 bases are shared with TRBD2. Germline V gene sequence: CDR1 MDHEN, CDR2 SYDVKM. The CDR3 spans 15 residues. Trimming cost V 6 bases and J 4 bases; bases outside gene matches: 7. CDR3 DNA sequence: TGTGCCAGCAGGAGGACTAGCGGGGCTTTTTACGAGCAGTACTTC. Translation gives CASRRTSGAFYEQYF.

V usage is TRBV10-2 and J usage is TRBJ1-5; D uncertain. The CDR3 consists of 13 residues. The germline V gene has CDR1 WSHSY and CDR2 SAAADI. Deletions cut 4 bases from V and 4 bases from J, with 8 bases between. The CDR3 DNA is TGCGCCAGCAGTGGGGGTTTGAATCAGCCCCAGCATTTT. It encodes CASSGGLNQPQHF.

The chain links TRBV25-1 to TRBJ2-7; D gene ambiguous. The germline V gene has CDR1 MGHDK and CDR2 SYGVNS. The length of the CDR3 is 13 residues. The V end lost 0 bases, the J end lost 6 bases, and 9 bases lay between the germline ends. The CDR3 region is CASSEYSSSEQYF. The CDR3 DNA reads as TGTGCCAGCAGTGAATACAGTAGCAGCGAGCAGTACTTC.

V usage is TRBV7-2 and J usage is TRBJ1-5; 7 bases fit TRBD1. Trimming took 0 bases from V and 4 from J; bases not matched to a gene: 3. CDR3 length: 15 amino acids. CDR1 and CDR2 from the germline V gene are SGHTA and FQGNSA. The CDR3 reads CASSLAGGVNQPQHF. CDR3 DNA: TGTGCCAGCAGCTTAGCAGGGGGCGTGAATCAGCCCCAGCATTTT.

The chain employs TRBV5-8 and TRBJ1-5; a possible D gene is TRBD1 (6 bases). The CDR3 runs 17 residues. Germline values: CDR1 SGHTS, CDR2 YDEGEE. V was shortened by 4 bases and J by 5 bases, with 22 bases between the two germline ends. In DNA form, the CDR3 reads TGTGCCAGCAGCCCCGGGACACAACTGGGGGGCGATCAGCCCCAGCATTTT. The encoded protein is CASSPGTQLGGDQPQHF. The variable domain in full, completed from reference TRBV5-8 and TRBJ1-5, reads EAGVTQSPTHLIKTRGQQATLRCSPISGHTSVYWYQQALGLGLQFLLWYDEGEERNRGNFPPRFSGRQFPNYSSELNVNALELEDSALYLCASSPGTQLGGDQPQHFGDGTRLSIL.

The sample holds many counts of this clone. The genes are TRBV10-2 and TRBJ2-5; tentative D call: TRBD2 (6 bases). Trimming removed 6 bases from V and 4 bases from J, with 18 bases in between. This CDR3 is built from 15 residues. The germline V gene encodes CDR1 WSHSY and CDR2 SAAADI. CDR3 protein: CASRLEGLARETQYF. The CDR3 coding sequence is TGCGCCAGCAGATTAGAAGGGCTAGCGCGAGAGACCCAGTACTTC.

The V gene is TRBV18, the J gene TRBJ1-2; 7 bases agree with TRBD1. Per the germline V gene, CDR1 is KGHSH and CDR2 is LQKENI. Trimming removed 0 bases from V and 6 bases from J; junction bases left unmatched: 7. The CDR3 spans 15 residues. The CDR3 reads CASSPPKLTGNGYTF. CDR3 sequence (DNA): TGTGCCAGCTCACCACCTAAATTGACAGGGAATGGCTACACCTTC.

The chain joins TRBV5-6 to TRBJ1-4, with D uncertain. This CDR3 is built from 15 residues. The V and J ends lost 4 bases and 8 bases respectively, with 18 bases between them. Germline V gives CDR1 SGHDT, CDR2 YYEEEE. The CDR3 region has the DNA TGTGCCAGCAGCAAGGATGGCGGTACTAGGGAAAAACTGTTTTTT. As protein: CASSKDGGTREKLFF.

V is TRBV15 and J is TRBJ2-1; D is uncertain. The CDR3 totals 16 residues. V was clipped by 0 bases and J by 1 base, with 10 bases between them. Germline-derived CDR1 and CDR2 are LNHNV and YYDKDF (reference sequence). CDR3 DNA: TGTGCCACCAGCAGAGATGGGCGGCTGTCCTACAATGAGCAGTTCTTC. Its protein is CATSRDGRLSYNEQFF.

CDR3 sequence reads: CASSRGGTSGGANVLTF. CDR3 DNA sequence: TGTGCCAGCAGCCGAGGGGGGACTAGCGGTGGGGCCAACGTCCTGACTTTC. V usage is TRBV11-2 and J usage is TRBJ2-6, with 11 bases that match TRBD2. J gave up 3 bases and V 5 bases, and 6 bases lay outside the gene matches. Germline V lookup: CDR1 SGHAT, CDR2 FQNNGV. This CDR3 is built from 17 residues.

This chain uses TRBV2 with TRBJ2-7; TRBD2 matches 11 bases. From germline, CDR1 is SNHLY and CDR2 FYNNEI. J was trimmed by 1 base and V by 3 bases; bases with no gene match: 8. This CDR3 region has 17 residues. This CDR3 is CASSEQLAGVISYEQYF. The CDR3 DNA reads TGTGCCAGCAGTGAGCAACTAGCGGGAGTTATTTCCTACGAGCAGTACTTC.

This clone has a single count. The chain recombines TRBV12-5 with TRBJ2-1, with TRBD2 matching 7 bases. This CDR3 contains 16 residues. CDR1 is LGHNT and CDR2 is FRNRAP in the germline V gene. V gave up 0 bases and J gave up 2 bases; unmatched junction bases: 4. In DNA form, the CDR3 reads TGTGCTAGTGGTTTGGTACTGGGGGGGACCTACAATGAGCAGTTCTTC. Translating gives CASGLVLGGTYNEQFF.

V is TRBV6-1 and J is TRBJ1-4, with D possibly TRBD1 on 5 matching bases. The CDR3 has 15 amino acids. The V and J ends lost 1 base and 5 bases respectively, with 11 bases between them. The germline V gene has CDR1 MNHNS and CDR2 SASEGT. The DNA of the CDR3 is TGTGCCAGCAGTGAAGGGGGCGGCTCGAATGAAAAACTGTTTTTT. Translation: CASSEGGGSNEKLFF.